The 16 T cell receptor beta chains given below trace back to one sample, sequenced in a study of monozygotic twins with inflammatory bowel disease. TCRdb processed the 5' RACE reads again and assigns one entry to each CDR3 protein, with no DNA. This table lists 300,000 to 400,000 distinct CDR3 sequences. The source material was blood. The receptors come from a human donor with ulcerative colitis or Crohn's disease, or a healthy co-twin of an affected twin (not recorded which).

The genes are TRBV20-1 and TRBJ1-2; TCRdb lists TRBD1, though no DNA is available to test this call. CDR3 size: 16 residues. In germline, CDR1 is DFQATT, CDR2 SNEGSKA (reference sequence). Here the CDR3 reads CSARDPLRGSNRGYTF.

The gene calls are TRBV7-2 and TRBJ2-5; the TCRdb call, TRBD2, lacks DNA for checking. Germline V gives CDR1 SGHTA, CDR2 FQGNSA. CDR3 length: 14 residues. The CDR3 here is CASSLGGIRETQYF.

The rearrangement joins TRBV4-3 to TRBJ1-2. This CDR3 has 14 amino acids. Germline lookup yields CDR1 LGHNA and CDR2 YSLEER. CDR3 residues: CASSHGPLNYGYTF.

V and J are TRBV4-1 and TRBJ2-1; TCRdb's D gene call, TRBD2, goes unchecked for lack of DNA. Looked up from germline, CDR1 is MGHRA and CDR2 is YSYEKL. There are 13 residues in the CDR3. The CDR3 loop is CASSLLLAGGKFF.

The chain uses TRBV7-9 and TRBJ2-7; no DNA is available, so the TRBD2 call from TCRdb remains unchecked. The CDR3 length is 14 residues. CDR1 is SEHNR, CDR2 FQNEAQ, per germline (reference sequence). The CDR3 is CASSTAGARGEQYF. Supplemented by reference TRBV7-9 and TRBJ2-7, the full variable domain reads DTGVSQNPRHKITKRGQNVTFRCDPISEHNRLYWYRQTLGQGPEFLTYFQNEAQLEKSRLLSDRFSAERPKGSFSTLEIQRTEQGDSAMYLCASSTAGARGEQYFGPGTRLTVT.

The chain uses TRBV20-1 and TRBJ1-6; the D call from TCRdb, TRBD1, cannot be confirmed without DNA. This CDR3 has 15 amino acids. CDR1 and CDR2 (germline): DFQATT, SNEGSKA (reference sequence). CDR3 in amino acids: CSARTVVTYNSPLHF.

The chain couples TRBV25-1 to TRBJ2-2; TCRdb's D call, TRBD1, is unchecked because there is no DNA. The CDR3 extends over 23 amino acids. CDR1 and CDR2 (germline): MGHDK, SYGVNS. CDR3 sequence: CASAPDAGYTGGANQANTGELFF.

This chain connects TRBV29-1 to TRBJ2-3; TCRdb selects TRBD1, and the lack of DNA leaves this call unchecked. Germline assignment: CDR1 SQVTM and CDR2 ANQGSEA. The CDR3 sequence is 16 residues long. Here the CDR3 reads CSVLAGGRPLSDTQYF.

The V gene is TRBV6-2 or TRBV6-3, the J gene TRBJ2-7; the TRBD2 assignment by TCRdb is unverifiable without DNA. The CDR3 is 14 residues long. Germline V gives CDR1 MNHEY, CDR2 SVGEGT. The CDR3 loop reads CASTTGLRAYEQYF.

CDR3 region: CASSFLGENTEAFF. The genes are TRBV5-1 and TRBJ1-1. Germline loops: CDR1 SGHRS, CDR2 YFSETQ. This CDR3 region has 14 residues.

The rearrangement links TRBV30 to TRBJ2-5. The CDR3 runs 11 residues. The germline gives CDR1 GTSNPN, CDR2 SVGIG (reference sequence). The CDR3 loop is CAWGQGETQYF.

The genes are TRBV6-2 or TRBV6-3 and TRBJ2-7; without DNA, the TCRdb call of TRBD1 cannot be checked. Germline V CDR1 and CDR2: MNHEY, SVGEGT. The CDR3 sequence is 14 residues long. CDR3 protein: CASILDSVSYDQYF.

The chain combines TRBV6-1 with TRBJ2-7; TCRdb picks TRBD2, but there is no DNA to check that call. The CDR3 has 16 amino acids. Looked up from germline, CDR1 is MNHNS and CDR2 is SASEGT. The chain's CDR3 is CASSLGRASGPYEQYF.

This chain joins TRBV24-1 and TRBJ2-1. This CDR3 is built from 15 residues. The V gene's germline CDR1 is KGHDR and CDR2 SFDVKD. CDR3 residues: CATSDTYGRSNEQFF.

The rearrangement links TRBV9 to TRBJ2-3; checking the TCRdb D call of TRBD2 is not possible without DNA. The germline V gene has CDR1 SGDLS and CDR2 YYNGEE. The CDR3 extends over 14 amino acids. This CDR3 is CASSVAGGGQTQYF.

CDR3 protein: CASSDRVLNTEAFF. This chain connects TRBV12-3 or TRBV12-4 to TRBJ1-1; TCRdb proposes TRBD1, but this gene call is untestable without DNA. CDR3 length: 14 amino acids.